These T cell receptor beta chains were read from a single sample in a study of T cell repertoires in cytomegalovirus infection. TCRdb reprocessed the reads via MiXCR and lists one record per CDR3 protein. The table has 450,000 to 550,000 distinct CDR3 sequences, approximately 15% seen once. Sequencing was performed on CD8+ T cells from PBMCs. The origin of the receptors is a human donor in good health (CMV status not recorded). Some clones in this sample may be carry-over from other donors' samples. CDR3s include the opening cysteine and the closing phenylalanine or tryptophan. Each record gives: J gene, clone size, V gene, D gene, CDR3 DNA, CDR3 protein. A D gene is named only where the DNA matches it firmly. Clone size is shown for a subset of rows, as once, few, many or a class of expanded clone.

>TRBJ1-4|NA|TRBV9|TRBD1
TGTGCCAGCAGCGGACGATCGACAGGGTCGGAAGAAAAACTGTTTTTT
CASSGRSTGSEEKLFF
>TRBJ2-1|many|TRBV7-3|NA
TGTGCCAGCTCGTCTAGCTCCTACAATGAGCAGTTCTTC
CASSSSSYNEQFF
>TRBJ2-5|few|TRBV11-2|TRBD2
TGTGCCAGCAGCTCAAATCTAGCGGGAGTAGGAGAGACCCAGTACTTC
CASSSNLAGVGETQYF
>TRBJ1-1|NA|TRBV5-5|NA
TGTGCCAGCAGCTTGCGAGGAGGCGCTGGGTATACTGAAGCTTTCTTT
CASSLRGGAGYTEAFF
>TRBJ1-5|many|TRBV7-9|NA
TGTGCCAGCAGCTTAGGGAAGGGGCCCCAGCATTTT
CASSLGKGPQHF
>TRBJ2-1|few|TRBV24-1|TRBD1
TGTGCCACCAGCCTGACAGGGGGTGAGCAGTTCTTC
CATSLTGGEQFF
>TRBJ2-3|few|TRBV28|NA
TGTGCCAGCAGTCTGCCGCCGGGGACCGCACAAGATCCCCCAGATACGCAGTATTTT
CASSLPPGTAQDPPDTQYF
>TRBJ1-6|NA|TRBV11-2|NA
TGTGCCAGCAGCTTTAGGGACACGTTCAATTCACCCCTCCACTTT
CASSFRDTFNSPLHF
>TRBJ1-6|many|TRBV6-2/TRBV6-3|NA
TGTGCCAGCAAGCTAAGGGGCGCCTATAATTCACCCCTCCACTTT
CASKLRGAYNSPLHF
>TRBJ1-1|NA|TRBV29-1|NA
TGCAGCGTTGAGATTTCCAGGCTACCGAACACTGAAGCTTTCTTT
CSVEISRLPNTEAFF
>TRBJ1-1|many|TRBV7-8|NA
TGTGCCAGCAGCTTACAAAGGTTCATGAACACTGAAGCTTTCTTT
CASSLQRFMNTEAFF
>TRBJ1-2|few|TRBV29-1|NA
TGCAGCTCCATTGGACGTCTTGGCTACACCTTC
CSSIGRLGYTF
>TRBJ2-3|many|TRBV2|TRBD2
TGTGCCAGCACCCCTCTAGCGGGAGTGGATACGCAGTATTTT
CASTPLAGVDTQYF
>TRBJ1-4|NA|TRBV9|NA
TGTGCCAGCAGTGGAGGGGGATCAACTAATGAAAAACTGTTTTTT
CASSGGGSTNEKLFF
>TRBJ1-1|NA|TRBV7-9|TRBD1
TGTGCCAGCAGCTTAAGGACAGGGGGCTGGGGCACTGAAGCTTTCTTT
CASSLRTGGWGTEAFF
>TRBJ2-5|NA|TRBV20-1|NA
TGCAGTGCTAGAGGTGGAGGGGGGCCCCCTCAAGAGACCCAGTACTTC
CSARGGGGPPQETQYF
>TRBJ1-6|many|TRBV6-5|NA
TGTGCCAGCAGTTACTCCCTTACCACAGAAGGCCTCCACTTT
CASSYSLTTEGLHF
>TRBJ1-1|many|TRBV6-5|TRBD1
TGTGCCAGCAGGATGGGACAGACGGAAGCTTTCTTT
CASRMGQTEAFF
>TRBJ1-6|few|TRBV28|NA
TGTGCCAGCAGTTTATTCGGGGGTCAAGGGGCAGATTCACCCCTCCACTTT
CASSLFGGQGADSPLHF
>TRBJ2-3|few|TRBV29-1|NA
TGCAGCGTTGAAGAATGGCGCGAGGGGCAGGGAGATACGCAGTATTTT
CSVEEWREGQGDTQYF
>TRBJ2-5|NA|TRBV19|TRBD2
TGTGCCAGTACCCTAAAGGGACTAGCTGGGGAGACCCAGTACTTC
CASTLKGLAGETQYF
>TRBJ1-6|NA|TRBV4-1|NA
TGCGCCAGCAGCCAAATTAGGACCGTTAATTCACCCCTCCACTTT
CASSQIRTVNSPLHF
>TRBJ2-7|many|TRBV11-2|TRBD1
TGTGCCAGCAGCTTACCCGGGACAGGGCCCTACGAGCAGTACTTC
CASSLPGTGPYEQYF
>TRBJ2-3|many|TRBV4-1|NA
TGCGCCAGCAGCCAAGACGACAGCCCCCTCTCGCAGTATTTT
CASSQDDSPLSQYF
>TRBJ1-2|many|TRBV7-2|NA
TGTGCCAGCAGCGGGGGGACGCCGGGCTATGGCTACACCTTC
CASSGGTPGYGYTF
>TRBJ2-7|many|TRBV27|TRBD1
TGTGCCAGCAGTGCGACAGGGGTCGACAGCGAGCAGTACTTC
CASSATGVDSEQYF
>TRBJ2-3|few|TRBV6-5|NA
TGTGCCAGCAACTACGGCCCTAGCACAGATACGCAGTATTTT
CASNYGPSTDTQYF
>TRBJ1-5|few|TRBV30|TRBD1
TGTGCCTGGAGTGTACAGGGGGATCAGCCCCAGCATTTT
CAWSVQGDQPQHF
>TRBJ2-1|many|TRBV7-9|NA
TGTGCCAGCAGCCCGACAACGAATCAACCTAGGTACAATGAGCAGTTCTTC
CASSPTTNQPRYNEQFF
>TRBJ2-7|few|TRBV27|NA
TGTGCCAGCAGTAATGGGTACGAGCAGTACTTC
CASSNGYEQYF
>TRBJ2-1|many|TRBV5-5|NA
TGTGCCAGCAGCTCCGGGGTCGAGACTCCTGAGCAGTTCTTC
CASSSGVETPEQFF
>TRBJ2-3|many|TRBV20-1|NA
TGCAGTGCTAAATTCCGGGACCGGAGCACAGATACGCAGTATTTT
CSAKFRDRSTDTQYF